One sample yielded the 19 T cell receptor beta chains listed below, sequenced in a study of T cells in tumors after PD-1 blockade. TCRdb keeps only in-frame clones here, not all; method: immunoSEQ multiplex PCR. The sample has 30,000 to 40,000 clones; just under 80% are singletons. The source material was PBMCs, sampled before anti-PD-1 treatment. The receptor set was obtained from a human donor with basal cell carcinoma.

This rearrangement joins TRBV28 to TRBJ2-5; maybe TRBD2 (5 bases). Between the trimmed V and J ends, which lost 4 bases and 7 bases, there was a span of 19 bases. CDR1 is MDHEN and CDR2 is SYDVKM in the germline V gene. This CDR3 contains 15 residues. CDR3 coding DNA: TGTGCCAGCAGTTCCCGAATAGAGGGTGGGCGGACCCAGTACTTC. This translates into CASSSRIEGGRTQYF.

The chain uses TRBV24-1 and TRBJ2-1; maybe TRBD1 (6 bases). Germline CDR1 is KGHDR and CDR2 is SFDVKD. This CDR3 is 16 amino acids long. The V and J ends lost 4 bases and 4 bases respectively, with 16 bases between them. The CDR3 DNA sequence: TGTGCCACCAGTGAACGTCGGACAGCGAGGTACAATGAGCAGTTCTTC. Protein product: CATSERRTARYNEQFF.

The chain is built from TRBV6-5 and TRBJ1-1, with a weak D call TRBD1 (5 bases). Germline CDR1 MNHEY, CDR2 SVGAGI. The CDR3 spans 14 residues. V gave up 5 bases and J gave up 4 bases, with 14 bases separating them. CDR3 sequence: CASSNLEGSTEAFF. In nucleotides, the CDR3 is TGTGCCAGCAGTAACTTAGAGGGGAGCACTGAAGCTTTCTTT.

This chain joins TRBV3-1 (or the pseudogene TRBV3-2) and TRBJ2-1; D is uncertain. V gave up 2 bases and J gave up 15 bases, with 26 bases separating them. This CDR3 region has 16 residues. The germline gives CDR1 LGHDT, CDR2 YNNKEL (reference sequence). DNA of the CDR3: TGTGCCAGCAGCCAACCCAACTTCTGGGCGCCCGAAACGCTGTTCTTC. Encoded protein: CASSQPNFWAPETLFF.

The chain employs TRBV6-2 or TRBV6-3 and TRBJ2-2, with unresolved D. CDR1 and CDR2 (germline): MNHEY, SVGEGT. The CDR3 contains 15 residues. Trimming removed 2 bases from V and 4 bases from J, with 11 bases in between. The CDR3: CASSYSRLSTGELFF. The CDR3 DNA reads TGTGCCAGCAGTTACAGCAGGTTGAGCACCGGGGAGCTGTTTTTT.

V is TRBV9 and J is TRBJ1-1; no clear D gene. Germline V gene lookup returns CDR1 SGDLS and CDR2 YYNGEE. The CDR3 extends over 13 amino acids. V lost 4 bases to trimming and J lost 1 base, with 8 bases between them. DNA for the CDR3: TGTGCCAGCAGCTCTGGTCAGAACACTGAAGCTTTCTTT. Protein product: CASSSGQNTEAFF.

J is TRBJ2-3 and V is TRBV7-2; possible D gene TRBD1, 5 bases. V dropped 5 bases and J dropped 3 bases, with 18 bases sitting between them. This CDR3 region has 16 residues. The germline V gene has CDR1 SGHTA and CDR2 FQGNSA. The CDR3 nucleotides read TGTGCCAGCAGCATAAGGGGTGTTGGGTCTACAGATACGCAGTATTTT. This encodes CASSIRGVGSTDTQYF.

The CDR3 coding sequence is TGTGCCAGCAGCCCTTTGGGAGGGGTTAGCACAGATACGCAGTATTTT. Translation gives CASSPLGGVSTDTQYF. The gene calls are TRBV7-6 and TRBJ2-3; 7 bases are shared with TRBD2. Trimming at V came to 5 bases and at J to 0 bases, leaving 8 bases not matched to a gene. Germline V gene data show CDR1 as SGHVS and CDR2 as FNYEAQ. This CDR3 spans 16 amino acids.

This rearrangement joins TRBV4-1 to TRBJ2-1; D is possibly TRBD1 (5 bases). The CDR3 is 15 residues long. V lost 1 base and J lost 4, with 11 bases in between. The V gene's germline CDR1 is MGHRA and CDR2 YSYEKL. The CDR3 reads CASSQGQNTYNEQFF. CDR3 in DNA: TGCGCCAGCAGCCAAGGACAGAATACTTACAATGAGCAGTTCTTC.

The chain employs TRBV29-1 and TRBJ2-3; 9 bases agree with TRBD1. The ends lost 5 bases at V and 4 bases at J; junction bases unmatched: 10. Germline-derived CDR1 and CDR2 are SQVTM and ANQGSEA. The CDR3 runs to 15 residues. As DNA, the CDR3 is TGCAGCGTTACACCGGGACAGGGTACGTCAGATACGCAGTATTTT. Translated, it gives CSVTPGQGTSDTQYF.

This clone was seen a few times. This chain links TRBV5-4 with TRBJ2-2, with 7 bases aligning to TRBD1. The germline gives CDR1 SGHNT, CDR2 YYREEE (reference sequence). Germline trimming cut 4 bases from V and 7 bases from J; bases unmatched to any gene: 10. The CDR3 loop spans 15 amino acids. The CDR3 loop is CASSRGQRALGELFF. CDR3 DNA sequence: TGTGCCAGCAGCAGGGGACAGCGTGCCCTCGGGGAGCTGTTTTTT.

This chain links TRBV18 with TRBJ1-6, with D tentatively TRBD1 (5 bases). CDR1 and CDR2 (germline): KGHSH, LQKENI. Trimming shortened V by 3 bases and J by 2 bases, and 23 bases separated the two germline ends. This CDR3 is 20 amino acids long. The chain's CDR3 is CASSPEGSEQGRAYNSPLHF. For the CDR3, the DNA is TGTGCCAGCTCACCCGAAGGGTCCGAGCAGGGCAGGGCCTATAATTCACCCCTCCACTTT.

This chain uses TRBV29-1 with TRBJ1-3; D call uncertain. The germline CDR1 and CDR2 sequences are SQVTM and ANQGSEA. Between the trimmed V and J ends, which lost 4 bases and 6 bases, there was a span of 16 bases. There are 14 residues in the CDR3. The CDR3 DNA is TGCAGCGTTGTCATGGTTGAAGGTCAAAACACCATATATTTT. Amino acids: CSVVMVEGQNTIYF.

The rearrangement joins TRBV6-2 or TRBV6-3 to TRBJ2-1, with D perhaps given as TRBD1 or TRBD2 (5 bases each). CDR1 and CDR2 from the germline V gene are MNHEY and SVGEGT. CDR3 length equals 13 residues. With 6 bases removed from V and 7 bases from J, the gap between germline ends came to 13 bases. The CDR3 bases are TGTGCCAGCAGCCGCCGGGACGCAAATGAGCAGTTCTTC. The encoded protein is CASSRRDANEQFF.

The J gene is TRBJ2-1, the V gene TRBV5-1; D is uncertain. Trimming stripped 0 bases from V and 3 bases from J, with 7 bases between. Germline CDR1 reads SGHRS; CDR2 reads YFSETQ. This CDR3 contains 14 residues. Here the CDR3 reads CASSLESHYNEQFF. The CDR3, as DNA: TGCGCCAGCAGCTTGGAGTCCCACTACAATGAGCAGTTCTTC.

This clone was seen once. The rearrangement joins TRBV13 to TRBJ2-1; D may be TRBD2 (6 bases). Germline V gene lookup returns CDR1 PRHDT and CDR2 FYEKMQ (reference sequence). The CDR3 spans 14 residues. With 3 bases removed from V and 10 bases from J, the gap between germline ends came to 16 bases. The CDR3 region has the DNA TGTGCCAGCAGCTTTCATAGCGGTCTAGGGGAGCAGTTCTTC. Its translation: CASSFHSGLGEQFF.

The chain combines TRBV4-2 with TRBJ2-7, with 9 nucleotides matching TRBD2. The CDR3 sequence is 17 residues long. V gave up 1 base and J gave up 0 bases; unmatched junction bases: 7. Germline lookup yields CDR1 LGHNA and CDR2 YNFKEQ. CDR3 in amino acids: CASSQVSGSGSSYEQYF. The CDR3 nucleotides are TGTGCCAGCAGCCAAGTTTCTGGTAGCGGGAGCTCCTACGAGCAGTACTTC.

V is TRBV5-6 and J is TRBJ2-7; D remains unclear. CDR1 is SGHDT, CDR2 YYEEEE, per germline. CDR3 length equals 14 residues. The V end lost 0 bases, the J end lost 7 bases, and 14 bases lay between the germline ends. For the CDR3, the DNA is TGTGCCAGCAGCTTGGGGCGACCGACTTGGGAGCAGTACTTC. This gives the protein CASSLGRPTWEQYF.

This clone came up a few times. The V call is TRBV4-3, the J call TRBJ1-6; D call uncertain. The ends were cut back, 0 bases at V and 9 bases at J, with 9 bases in the middle. Germline CDR1 is LGHNA and CDR2 is YSLEER. This CDR3 is built from 14 residues. CDR3: CASSQEGAFSPLHF. The CDR3, as DNA: TGCGCCAGCAGCCAAGAGGGAGCCTTTTCACCCCTCCACTTT.